This T cell receptor (beta chain) was profiled in a study of T-cell reconstitution after alpha-beta-depleted transplantation in children (dated by TCRdb to between 2015 and 2016). Background on the whole study: The study quantitatively tracked T-cell immune reconstitution after TCRalphabeta/CD19-depleted allogeneic hematopoietic cell transplantation in children using TCR repertoire profiling.

CDR1 MNHNS and CDR2 SASEGT were looked up in the germline V gene. Between the V and J ends, shortened by 3 bases and 3 bases respectively, the junction contains 24 bases. The CDR3, cysteine through phenylalanine, is 18 amino acids long. Only the CDR3 DNA is retained, 54 bases long and in frame from the first base. General study outcomes and caveats: The frequencies of hyperexpanded clones fell over the following months, and after one year, T-cell counts and TCRbeta diversity were mostly attributed to newly produced T cells. About two months after transplant, the apparently early recovery of alphabetaT-cell counts reportedly depended on just several hundred clones that had expanded rapidly and came from non-depleted graft cells. In some patients, the high TCRbeta diversity seen at day 60 was put down to recipient T cells and intrathymic progenitors that had survived conditioning.

The time point label of this sample denotes: day 60 (about 2 months) after transplantation. Sample treatment or condition, as interpreted from the label and publication: allogeneic hematopoietic cell transplantation with graft depleted of TCRalphabeta T cells and CD19 B cells. The children who served as transplant recipients had been given grafts of TCRalphabeta/CD19-depleted allogeneic hematopoietic cells. This clonotype was recorded many times. Its antigen is unknown. Per-base quality was not reported, and no clone a single base away is much larger than it. The protocol used for the library was PCR. This sample was sequenced with an Illumina HiSeq 2500. TCR libraries were prepared with molecular barcoding, using unique molecular identifiers to normalize TCRbeta repertoire quantification. TCRdb's own reprocessing of the public reads used fastp at Q25 and MiXCR and kept productive beta chains. Each entry merges the rows of one CDR3 protein and shows their most common DNA and genes. The sample data list around 30,000 distinct CDR3 sequences, and about 7% of these were observed just once. The top ten clonotypes cover around 30% of the sample.

The chain employs TRBV6-1 and TRBJ2-7; a tentative D call is TRBD1 (6 bases match). The sample was peripheral blood, taken 60 days after TCRalphabeta/CD19-depleted stem cell transplant. The receptor comes from a child under two years old who had a stem cell transplant for acute myeloid leukemia, so the T cells may come from the graft donor. The CDR3 reads CASSETGLRSLNVYEQYF. The bases are TGTGCCAGCAGTGAGACAGGCCTTCGCTCTCTCAATGTCTACGAGCAGTACTTC.